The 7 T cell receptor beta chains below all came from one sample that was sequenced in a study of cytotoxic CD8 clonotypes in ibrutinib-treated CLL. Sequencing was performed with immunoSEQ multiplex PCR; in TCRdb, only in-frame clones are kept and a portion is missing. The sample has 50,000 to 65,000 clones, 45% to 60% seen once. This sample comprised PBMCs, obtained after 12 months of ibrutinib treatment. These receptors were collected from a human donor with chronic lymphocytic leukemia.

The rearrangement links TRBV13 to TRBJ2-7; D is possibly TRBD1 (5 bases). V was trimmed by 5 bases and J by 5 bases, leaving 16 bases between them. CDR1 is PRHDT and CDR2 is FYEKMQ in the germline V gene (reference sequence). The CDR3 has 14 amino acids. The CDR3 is CASSPSRESNEQYF. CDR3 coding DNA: TGTGCCAGCAGCCCCTCCAGGGAAAGCAACGAGCAGTACTTC.

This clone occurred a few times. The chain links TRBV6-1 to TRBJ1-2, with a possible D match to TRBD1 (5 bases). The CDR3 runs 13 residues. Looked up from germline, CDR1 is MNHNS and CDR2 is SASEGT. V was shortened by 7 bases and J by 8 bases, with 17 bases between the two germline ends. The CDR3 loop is CASKKWGQGGYTF. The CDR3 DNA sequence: TGTGCCAGCAAGAAGTGGGGCCAGGGCGGCTACACCTTC.

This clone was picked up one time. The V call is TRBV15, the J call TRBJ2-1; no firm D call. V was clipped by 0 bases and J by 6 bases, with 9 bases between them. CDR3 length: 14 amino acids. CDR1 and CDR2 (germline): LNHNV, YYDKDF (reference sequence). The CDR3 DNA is TGTGCCACCAGCAGAGATCATGTGCTCAATGAGCAGTTCTTC. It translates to CATSRDHVLNEQFF. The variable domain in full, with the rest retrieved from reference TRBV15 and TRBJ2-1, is DAMVIQNPRYQVTQFGKPVTLSCSQTLNHNVMYWYQQKSSQAPKLLFHYYDKDFNNEADTPDNFQSRRPNTSFCFLDIRSPGLGDTAMYLCATSRDHVLNEQFFGPGTRLTVL.

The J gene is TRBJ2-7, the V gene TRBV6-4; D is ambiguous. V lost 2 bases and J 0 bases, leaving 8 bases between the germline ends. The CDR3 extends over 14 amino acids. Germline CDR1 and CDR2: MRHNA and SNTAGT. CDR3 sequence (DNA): TGTGCCAGCAGTGACAGGCAACTCTCCTACGAGCAGTACGTC. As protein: CASSDRQLSYEQYV.

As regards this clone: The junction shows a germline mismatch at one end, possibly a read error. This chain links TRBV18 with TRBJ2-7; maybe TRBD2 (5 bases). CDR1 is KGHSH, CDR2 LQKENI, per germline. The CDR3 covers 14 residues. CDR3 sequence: CASSPTMGSGRTHF. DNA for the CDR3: TGTGCCAGCTCCCCGACTATGGGTTCGGGCCGGACCCACTTC.

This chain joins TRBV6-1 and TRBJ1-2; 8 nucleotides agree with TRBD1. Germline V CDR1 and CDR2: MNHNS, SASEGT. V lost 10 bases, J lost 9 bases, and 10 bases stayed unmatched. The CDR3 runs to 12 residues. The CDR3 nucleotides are TGTGCCATCCAGGGACAGGCGATGAGCTACACCTTC. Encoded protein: CAIQGQAMSYTF.

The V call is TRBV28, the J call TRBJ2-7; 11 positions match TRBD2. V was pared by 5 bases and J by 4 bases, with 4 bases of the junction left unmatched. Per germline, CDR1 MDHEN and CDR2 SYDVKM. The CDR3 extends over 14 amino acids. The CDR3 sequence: CASSKTSGMYEQYF. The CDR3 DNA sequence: TGTGCCAGCAGTAAGACTAGCGGGATGTACGAGCAGTACTTC.